A selection of T cell receptor beta chains follows, all from one sample in a study of OX40 agonist ivuxolimab in advanced cancers. Clones were read by immunoSEQ multiplex PCR, and TCRdb kept only the in-frame ones, dropping some. The data show 90,000 to 100,000 clones, about 80% seen once. Sequences were derived from CD4+ or CD8+ T cells sorted from blood, sampled in a trial of the OX40 agonist ivuxolimab. The receptors come from an adult with an advanced solid tumor such as melanoma, head and neck, liver or kidney cancer. Each CDR3 is given with its conserved first and last residue. D genes are given only for firm matches. Clone sizes are given selectively: once, few, many, or a class where the clone is expanded.

clone size	V gene	J gene	D gene	CDR3 protein	CDR3 DNA
.	TRBV9	TRBJ2-1	TRBD2	CASSAWGTSGDTNPDNEQFF	TGTGCCAGCAGCGCGTGGGGGACTAGCGGGGATACTAATCCCGACAATGAGCAGTTCTTC
.	TRBV5-1	TRBJ1-4	.	CASSLGRGDEKLFF	TGCGCCAGCAGCCTCGGGAGGGGGGACGAAAAACTGTTTTTT
.	TRBV5-1	TRBJ2-5	TRBD2	CASSLVGSGRSETQYF	TGCGCCAGCAGCTTGGTTGGTAGCGGGAGATCTGAGACCCAGTACTTC
.	TRBV19	TRBJ2-1	TRBD2	CASSPPRGRSSYNEQFF	TGTGCCAGTAGTCCCCCCCGCGGGAGGAGCTCCTACAATGAGCAGTTCTTC
.	TRBV10-3	TRBJ2-3	.	CAISETQGISDTQYF	TGTGCCATCAGTGAGACTCAGGGGATCTCAGATACGCAGTATTTT
.	TRBV5-4	TRBJ2-2	TRBD2	CASSLVGTRDTGELFF	TGTGCCAGCAGCTTGGTAGGGACTAGGGACACCGGGGAGCTGTTTTTT
.	TRBV19	TRBJ2-5	TRBD1	CASSIDPPGQGVETQYF	TGTGCCAGTAGTATAGATCCACCGGGACAGGGGGTAGAGACCCAGTACTTC
.	TRBV6-5	TRBJ2-7	TRBD1	CASSSGQGGHEQYF	TGTGCCAGCAGCTCGGGACAGGGAGGCCACGAGCAGTACTTC
.	TRBV5-6	TRBJ1-5	.	CASSRRGYSNQPQHF	TGTGCCAGCAGCAGGAGGGGCTATAGCAATCAGCCCCAGCATTTT
few	TRBV19	TRBJ2-7	.	CASSSSDIPYEQYF	TGTGCCAGTAGTAGCTCGGACATTCCCTACGAGCAGTACTTC
.	TRBV11-3	TRBJ2-2	TRBD1	CASSADRGQETGELFF	TGTGCCAGCAGCGCCGACAGGGGGCAAGAAACCGGGGAGCTGTTTTTT
once	TRBV2	TRBJ2-1	TRBD2	CASRRLAGIDNEQFF	TGTGCCAGCAGGAGACTAGCGGGGATTGACAATGAGCAGTTCTTC
once	TRBV5-1	TRBJ2-5	.	CASSVRQAQSETQYF	TGCGCCAGCAGCGTCAGACAGGCCCAGTCAGAGACCCAGTACTTC
few	TRBV5-1	TRBJ2-5	.	CASSLGTTKETQYF	TGCGCCAGCAGCTTGGGGACTACGAAAGAGACCCAGTACTTC